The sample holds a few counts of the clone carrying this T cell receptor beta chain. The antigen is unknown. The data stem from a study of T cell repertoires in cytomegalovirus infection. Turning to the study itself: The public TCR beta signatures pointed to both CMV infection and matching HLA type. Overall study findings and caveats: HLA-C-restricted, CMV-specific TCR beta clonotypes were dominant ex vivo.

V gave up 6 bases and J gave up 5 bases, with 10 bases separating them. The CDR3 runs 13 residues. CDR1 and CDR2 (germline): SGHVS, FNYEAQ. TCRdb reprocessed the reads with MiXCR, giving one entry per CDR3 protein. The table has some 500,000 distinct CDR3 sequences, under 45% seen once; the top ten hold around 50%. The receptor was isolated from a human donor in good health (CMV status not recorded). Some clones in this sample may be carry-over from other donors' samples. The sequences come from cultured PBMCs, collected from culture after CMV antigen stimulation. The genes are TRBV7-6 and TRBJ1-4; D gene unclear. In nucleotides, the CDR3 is TGTGCCAGCAGGGGCCCCCTCAATGAAAAACTGTTTTTT. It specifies CASRGPLNEKLFF.